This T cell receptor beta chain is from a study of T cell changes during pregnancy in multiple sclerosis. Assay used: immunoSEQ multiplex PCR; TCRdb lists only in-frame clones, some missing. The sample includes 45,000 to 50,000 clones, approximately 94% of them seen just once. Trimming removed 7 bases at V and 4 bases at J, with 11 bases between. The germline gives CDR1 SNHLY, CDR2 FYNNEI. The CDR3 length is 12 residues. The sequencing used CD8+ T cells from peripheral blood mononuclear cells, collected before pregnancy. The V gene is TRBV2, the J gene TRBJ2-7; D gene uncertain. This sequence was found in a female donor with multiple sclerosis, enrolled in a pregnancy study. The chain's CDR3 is CASIAERYEQYF. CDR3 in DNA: TGTGCCAGCATTGCGGAGAGGTACGAGCAGTACTTC.